The rows below give T cell receptor beta chains drawn from one sample of a study of glioma-infiltrating T cells after dendritic cell vaccination. Profiled with immunoSEQ multiplex PCR; TCRdb holds only in-frame clones, not every one. Of over 65,000 clones detected, less than 85% appear once; the ten largest clones hold more than 8%. This sample comprised blood, obtained after dendritic cell vaccination. The receptor set was obtained from a human donor with glioblastoma. CDR3s include the opening cysteine and the closing phenylalanine or tryptophan. Each record gives: V gene, J gene, clone size, CDR3 length, D gene, CDR3 DNA, CDR3 protein. D genes are given only for firm matches. Size is stated for part of the rows, as once, few or many counts, or as a class when the clone is expanded.

v_gene: TRBV18
j_gene: TRBJ1-1
abundance: few
len: 14
d_gene: .
CDR3nt: TGTGCCAGCTCACCACCTTCGGGTTTCACTGAAGCTTTCTTT
CDR3aa: CASSPPSGFTEAFF

v_gene: TRBV7-3
j_gene: TRBJ2-5
abundance: .
len: 13
d_gene: TRBD1
CDR3nt: TGTGCCAGCAGTAAAGACAGGGGGGAGACCCAGTACTTC
CDR3aa: CASSKDRGETQYF

v_gene: TRBV6-6
j_gene: TRBJ1-5
abundance: .
len: 15
d_gene: TRBD1
CDR3nt: TGTGCCAGCAGTTACGGACAGGGAGTCCATCAGCCCCAGCATTTT
CDR3aa: CASSYGQGVHQPQHF

v_gene: TRBV5-1
j_gene: TRBJ2-5
abundance: .
len: 17
d_gene: TRBD2
CDR3nt: TGCGCCAGCAGCTCCCCGGGGGGTCCGATGGGGCAAGAGACCCAGTACTTC
CDR3aa: CASSSPGGPMGQETQYF

v_gene: TRBV7-9
j_gene: TRBJ2-5
abundance: .
len: 16
d_gene: TRBD1
CDR3nt: TGTGCCAGCAGCAGAGGACAGGGCAGTGGCCAAGAGACCCAGTACTTC
CDR3aa: CASSRGQGSGQETQYF

v_gene: TRBV7-9
j_gene: TRBJ2-1
abundance: .
len: 15
d_gene: TRBD2
CDR3nt: TGTGCCAGCAGCTCCCCTAGCGGGAGGGCCGGCGAGCAGTTCTTC
CDR3aa: CASSSPSGRAGEQFF

v_gene: TRBV27
j_gene: TRBJ2-1
abundance: once
len: 14
d_gene: TRBD1
CDR3nt: TGTGCCAGCACGACGGGACAGGGGAACAATGAGCAGTTCTTC
CDR3aa: CASTTGQGNNEQFF

v_gene: TRBV9
j_gene: TRBJ1-1
abundance: .
len: 14
d_gene: .
CDR3nt: TGTGCCAGCAGCCCAGACAGTACTATTGTTGAAGCTTTCTTT
CDR3aa: CASSPDSTIVEAFF

v_gene: TRBV7-3
j_gene: TRBJ2-2
abundance: once
len: 16
d_gene: TRBD2
CDR3nt: TGTGCCAGCAGCTTAGCGGGGGGGCCTACCACCGGGGAGCTGTTTTTT
CDR3aa: CASSLAGGPTTGELFF

v_gene: TRBV19
j_gene: TRBJ2-7
abundance: once
len: 13
d_gene: .
CDR3nt: TGTGCCAGTAGTATGAAGGCAGGGCTCGAGCAGTACTTC
CDR3aa: CASSMKAGLEQYF

v_gene: TRBV4-2
j_gene: TRBJ2-1
abundance: .
len: 16
d_gene: TRBD2
CDR3nt: TGTGCCAGCAGCCAAGAGTGGACTAGCGGGGGGCATGAGCAGTTCTTC
CDR3aa: CASSQEWTSGGHEQFF

v_gene: TRBV7-9
j_gene: TRBJ2-5
abundance: .
len: 14
d_gene: .
CDR3nt: TGTGCCAGCAGCTCGACCTCACAGGGAGAGACCCAGTACTTC
CDR3aa: CASSSTSQGETQYF

v_gene: TRBV4-1
j_gene: TRBJ2-3
abundance: .
len: 14
d_gene: .
CDR3nt: TGCGCCAGCAGCCAAACACCGCTTCCAGATACGCAGTATTTT
CDR3aa: CASSQTPLPDTQYF

v_gene: TRBV2
j_gene: TRBJ1-4
abundance: .
len: 15
d_gene: .
CDR3nt: TGTGCCATCCGTGGGGGCAGGGTTTATAATGAAAAACTGTTTTTT
CDR3aa: CAIRGGRVYNEKLFF

v_gene: TRBV28
j_gene: TRBJ1-1
abundance: .
len: 16
d_gene: TRBD1
CDR3nt: TGTGCCAGCAGCTTAATGTCGGACAGGATGAACACTGAAGCTTTCTTT
CDR3aa: CASSLMSDRMNTEAFF